This TCR beta chain was identified in a study of response to subunit inactivated influenza vaccine. Germline V CDR1 and CDR2: SEHNR, FQNEAQ (reference sequence). The CDR3 length is 16 residues. The V segment lost 5 bases and the J segment 2 bases; nucleotides outside the gene matches: 11. Points from the study as a whole: The authors suggested that every seasonal influenza vaccination recruits few new T cells.

TCRdb called the RT-PCR reads again in MiXCR, with one record for every CDR3 protein. The table has approximately 530,000 distinct CDR3 sequences, over 10% seen once. With respect to this clonotype: The antigen is unknown.

The source material was PBMCs from blood, sampled 45 days after vaccination. The chain recombines TRBV7-9 with TRBJ2-7, with 8 positions matching TRBD1. The source of this sequence is a man aged 50-59 years who received an inactivated influenza vaccine. CDR3: CASSPILSGGAYEQYF. Here the CDR3 DNA reads TGTGCCAGCAGCCCAATCCTCTCAGGGGGCGCCTACGAGCAGTACTTC.